Shown below are 27 T cell receptor beta chains from a single sample sequenced in a study of T cell repertoires in cytomegalovirus infection. These receptors have no identified antigens. TCRdb redid the calling of the reads with MiXCR, one entry per CDR3 protein. The sample contains approximately 260,000 distinct CDR3 sequences, 20% to 25% of which appear only once. The sample in question was cultured PBMCs, obtained from culture after CMV antigen stimulation. These receptors came from a human donor in good health (CMV status not recorded). Some clones in this sample may be carry-over from other donors' samples.

The rearrangement links TRBV2 to TRBJ2-5; TRBD2 is a possible D gene (6 bases). Trimming cost V 10 bases and J 2 bases, with 14 bases left between them. Germline V gene sequence: CDR1 SNHLY, CDR2 FYNNEI. The CDR3 sequence is 13 residues long. The CDR3 DNA reads as TGTGCCACCGGGGGACGGGATCAAGAGACCCAGTACTTC. Translation gives CATGGRDQETQYF.

The CDR3: CASSYWTSGRDEQYF. The CDR3 DNA follows: TGTGCCAGCAGTTATTGGACTAGCGGGAGAGACGAGCAGTACTTC. This rearrangement joins TRBV6-2 or TRBV6-3 to TRBJ2-7, with 13 bases identical to TRBD2. J gave up 5 bases and V 3 bases, and 4 bases lay outside the gene matches. The CDR3 totals 15 residues. CDR1 is MNHEY and CDR2 is SVGEGT in the germline V gene.

The genes are TRBV23-1 and TRBJ1-5, with D possibly matching TRBD1 (6 bases). TRBV23-1 is labeled an ORF, and its function is uncertain. The CDR3 has 17 residues. V was trimmed by 4 bases and J by 5 bases, leaving 21 bases between them. This CDR3 reads CASSRSCARDIDQPQHF. As DNA, the CDR3 is TGCGCCAGCAGTCGAAGCTGCGCCAGGGACATAGATCAGCCCCAGCATTTT.

This clonotype occurred many times. CDR3 protein: CASSLEGTVNTEAFF. CDR3 sequence (DNA): TGTGCCAGCAGCTTAGAAGGGACGGTGAACACTGAAGCTTTCTTT. The genes are TRBV7-2 and TRBJ1-1, with D maybe TRBD1 (5 bases). Germline V gives CDR1 SGHTA, CDR2 FQGNSA. Deletions cut 1 base from V and 0 bases from J, with 9 bases between. The CDR3 has 15 residues.

This clonotype came up many times. One end of the junction does not line up with germline, which may come from a read error. J is TRBJ1-1 and V is TRBV12-3 or TRBV12-4; no definite D call. This CDR3 has 14 residues. The CDR3 DNA reads as TGTGCCAGCAGCTTAGGCCCGTTGAACACTGAAGCTTTCTTT. Protein product: CASSLGPLNTEAFF.

This chain uses TRBV6-2 or TRBV6-3 with TRBJ1-3, with D tentatively TRBD1 (6 bases). Deletions cut 6 bases from V and 4 bases from J, with 19 bases between. This CDR3 is built from 16 residues. The germline CDR1 and CDR2 sequences are MNHEY and SVGEGT. CDR3 nucleotide sequence: TGTGCCAGCAGCCCGACTACAGGGCTCTACGGAAACACCATATATTTT. Translation gives CASSPTTGLYGNTIYF.

There are a few counts of this clonotype. V gene TRBV20-1 combines with J gene TRBJ2-1; 9 positions match TRBD1. V was pared by 5 bases and J by 3 bases, with 5 bases of the junction left unmatched. CDR3 length: 14 amino acids. Germline V lookup: CDR1 DFQATT, CDR2 SNEGSKA (reference sequence). CDR3 coding DNA: TGCAGTGCTGATCCGGGACAGGGCTACAATGAGCAGTTCTTC. It codes for CSADPGQGYNEQFF.

This clonotype came up many times. This CDR3 is CASSLLAGGPSDTQYF. CDR3 nucleotides: TGTGCCAGCAGCTTACTAGCGGGAGGGCCTTCCGATACGCAGTATTTT. V gene TRBV7-2 combines with J gene TRBJ2-3; 12 positions match TRBD2. V lost 2 bases and J lost 6; bases outside the gene matches: 6. This CDR3 is 16 amino acids long. Germline V gives CDR1 SGHTA, CDR2 FQGNSA.

This clonotype occurred a few times. This sequence joins TRBV27 and TRBJ2-7; 16 bases align to TRBD2. This CDR3 is built from 18 residues. The germline V gene encodes CDR1 MNHEY and CDR2 SMNVEV (reference sequence). Trimming removed 6 bases from V and 4 bases from J; junction bases left unmatched: 12. CDR3 residues: CASSPIGTSGRAGYEQYV. The DNA for the CDR3 is TGTGCCAGCAGCCCGATCGGGACTAGCGGGAGGGCCGGGTACGAGCAGTACGTC.

This clonotype has only a few counts. This chain connects TRBV6-2 or TRBV6-3 to TRBJ2-7, with 8 nucleotides matching TRBD1. There are 20 residues in the CDR3. The V segment lost 6 bases and the J segment 3 bases; nucleotides outside the gene matches: 25. Germline lookup yields CDR1 MNHEY and CDR2 SVGEGT. CDR3 residues: CASSRGLAGGDTLLVYEQYF. The CDR3 bases are TGTGCCAGCAGCCGCGGATTGGCAGGGGGCGATACCCTGCTAGTCTACGAGCAGTACTTC.

At least ten counts were recorded for this clonotype. The V and J genes are TRBV7-9 and TRBJ2-1; 7 bases are shared with TRBD2. In germline, CDR1 is SEHNR, CDR2 FQNEAQ (reference sequence). Trimming took 3 bases from V and 11 from J; bases not matched to a gene: 4. The CDR3 runs to 12 residues. The CDR3, as DNA: TGTGCCAGCAGCTTGGGGGGGAGTCAGCAGTTCTTC. It specifies CASSLGGSQQFF.

This clonotype was observed a few times. V is TRBV27 and J is TRBJ2-1, with 8 bases lining up with TRBD1. The germline CDR1 and CDR2 sequences are MNHEY and SMNVEV (reference sequence). The CDR3 runs to 16 residues. V dropped 5 bases and J dropped 6; count of bases not matched to a gene: 12. As DNA, the CDR3 is TGTGCCAGCAGTCCCCGGACAGGGCTTAGGAGCAATGAGCAGTTCTTC. Translating it yields CASSPRTGLRSNEQFF.

V and J are TRBV7-9 and TRBJ2-2; 8 bases agree with TRBD2. This CDR3 spans 17 amino acids. CDR1 and CDR2 from the germline V gene are SEHNR and FQNEAQ (reference sequence). With V trimmed by 5 bases and J by 1 base, 9 bases remained unmatched. This chain's CDR3 is CASSLLELAVNTGELFF. Here the CDR3 DNA reads TGTGCCAGCAGCCTCTTGGAACTAGCGGTGAACACCGGGGAGCTGTTTTTT. The full variable domain, with the rest looked up from reference TRBV7-9 and TRBJ2-2, is DTGVSQNPRHKITKRGQNVTFRCDPISEHNRLYWYRQTLGQGPEFLTYFQNEAQLEKSRLLSDRFSAERPKGSFSTLEIQRTEQGDSAMYLCASSLLELAVNTGELFFGEGSRLTVL.

This clonotype was seen at least ten times. V and J are TRBV11-2 and TRBJ1-1; D not resolved. Germline V gene lookup returns CDR1 SGHAT and CDR2 FQNNGV. V dropped 2 bases and J dropped 4 bases, with 5 bases sitting between them. This CDR3 contains 12 residues. DNA for the CDR3: TGTGCCAGCAGCTTATTCGGCACTGAAGCTTTCTTT. As protein: CASSLFGTEAFF.

This clonotype has ten or more counts. V usage is TRBV7-8 and J usage is TRBJ2-2; no clear D gene. Looked up from germline, CDR1 is SGHVS and CDR2 is FQNEAQ. The CDR3 has 14 residues. V lost 7 bases and J lost 3, with 12 bases in between. This CDR3 reads CASNPPWDTGELFF. In DNA, the CDR3 is TGTGCCAGCAACCCTCCGTGGGACACCGGGGAGCTGTTTTTT.

This clonotype was seen ten or more times. This rearrangement joins TRBV7-2 to TRBJ2-5, with D perhaps being TRBD1 or TRBD2 (7 bases each). Trimming pared 6 bases from V and 5 bases from J, leaving 22 bases between. The CDR3 runs to 16 residues. Germline CDR1 reads SGHTA; CDR2 reads FQGNSA. The CDR3 DNA is TGTGCCAGCAGTAATACAGGGGAGGGGTATTATGAGACCCAGTACTTC. As protein: CASSNTGEGYYETQYF.

This rearrangement joins TRBV2 to TRBJ2-1, with 7 bases fitting TRBD2. The CDR3 length is 15 residues. The germline V gene encodes CDR1 SNHLY and CDR2 FYNNEI. V lost 5 bases and J lost 3; bases outside the gene matches: 7. CDR3 residues: CASSPQAGYYNEQFF. The CDR3 nucleotides are TGTGCCAGCAGTCCGCAAGCGGGATACTACAATGAGCAGTTCTTC.

This clonotype was seen more than once but under ten times. The chain is built from TRBV11-2 and TRBJ1-2; D not certain. This CDR3 spans 15 amino acids. Germline loops: CDR1 SGHAT, CDR2 FQNNGV. Deletions cut 3 bases from V and 5 bases from J, with 16 bases between. Here the CDR3 DNA reads TGTGCCAGCAGCTTCCACCTGATATCTAGTTATGGCTACACCTTC. As protein: CASSFHLISSYGYTF.

This clonotype was observed a handful of times. The chain couples TRBV7-9 to TRBJ2-3, with a possible D match to TRBD1 (6 bases). CDR1 is SEHNR and CDR2 is FQNEAQ in the germline V gene (reference sequence). This CDR3 is built from 11 residues. Trimming shortened V by 10 bases and J by 3 bases, and 8 bases separated the two germline ends. The CDR3 nucleotides are TGTGCCACCCAGGGGACAGATACGCAGTATTTT. Its protein product is CATQGTDTQYF.

The CDR3 sequence is CASSESPGIDGYTF. The DNA for the CDR3 is TGTGCCAGCAGCGAGTCGCCGGGAATTGATGGCTACACCTTC. This chain joins TRBV9 and TRBJ1-2; D call uncertain. The CDR3 is 14 amino acids. CDR1 is SGDLS and CDR2 is YYNGEE in the germline V gene. With 3 bases removed from V and 6 bases from J, the gap between germline ends came to 15 bases.

This clonotype turned up a few times. The chain has TRBV7-8 and TRBJ1-2, with D hard to call. Between the trimmed V and J ends, which lost 6 bases and 4 bases, there was a span of 18 bases. The length of the CDR3 is 15 residues. Germline V CDR1 and CDR2: SGHVS, FQNEAQ. The CDR3 DNA reads as TGTGCCAGCAGGGAGGGCGGACGGAGCATCTATGGCTACACCTTC. Protein sequence: CASREGGRSIYGYTF. The variable domain in full, completed from reference TRBV7-8 and TRBJ1-2, reads GAGVSQSPRYKVAKRGQDVALRCDPISGHVSLFWYQQALGQGPEFLTYFQNEAQLDKSGLPSDRFFAERPEGSVSTLKIQRTQQEDSAVYLCASREGGRSIYGYTFGSGTRLTVV.

This clonotype was found a few times. The chain recombines TRBV4-3 with TRBJ2-1; 16 bases agree with TRBD2. Trimming removed 4 bases from V and 5 bases from J; junction bases left unmatched: 5. Germline V gene sequence: CDR1 LGHNA, CDR2 YSLEER. This CDR3 spans 17 amino acids. DNA of the CDR3: TGCGCCAGCAGCCCCGGGACTAGCGGGAGGGAGAACAATGAGCAGTTCTTC. This translates into CASSPGTSGRENNEQFF.

Only a few counts were recorded for this clonotype. This chain joins TRBV28 and TRBJ2-1; a weak D match, TRBD2 (5 bases). The CDR3 contains 15 residues. V lost 3 bases, J lost 6 bases, and 15 bases lay in between. Germline V gives CDR1 MDHEN, CDR2 SYDVKM. CDR3 bases: TGTGCCAGCAGTTTTTTGGGGATGGGGAGCAATGAGCAGTTCTTC. Translated, it gives CASSFLGMGSNEQFF.

Ten or more counts support this clonotype. The chain is built from TRBV5-1 and TRBJ2-1; 14 nucleotides match TRBD2. Looked up from germline, CDR1 is SGHRS and CDR2 is YFSETQ. The J segment lost 5 bases and the V segment lost 6 bases, leaving 13 bases of the junction unmatched. CDR3 length equals 18 residues. As DNA, the CDR3 is TGCGCCAGCAACGGACTAGCGGGAGGCCTAAATCTCAACAATGAGCAGTTCTTC. It is translated as CASNGLAGGLNLNNEQFF.

This clonotype has more than one count but fewer than ten. The CDR3: CASSYSYPRNEQFF. In nucleotides, the CDR3 is TGTGCCAGCAGTTACTCGTATCCGCGAAATGAGCAGTTCTTC. The gene calls are TRBV6-5 and TRBJ2-1, with D unresolved. Germline CDR1 reads MNHEY; CDR2 reads SVGAGI. V was trimmed by 0 bases and J by 7 bases, leaving 10 bases between them. The CDR3 covers 14 residues.

The chain carries TRBV7-9 and TRBJ2-7, with no clear D. The CDR3 totals 14 residues. V was cut by 1 base and J by 2 bases, with 9 bases left in between. Germline CDR1 reads SEHNR; CDR2 reads FQNEAQ (reference sequence). CDR3 protein: CASSLGSEAYEQYF. The CDR3 DNA reads TGTGCCAGCAGCTTAGGTTCAGAAGCCTACGAGCAGTACTTC.

A few counts support this clonotype. This chain joins TRBV27 and TRBJ2-1; D may match TRBD1 or TRBD2 (5 bases each). CDR1 and CDR2 (germline): MNHEY, SMNVEV (reference sequence). The V gene lost 1 base and the J gene lost 4 bases, with 8 bases spanning the gap. CDR3 length: 14 amino acids. CDR3 sequence (DNA): TGTGCCAGCAGTTTATATGGGGGTTACAATGAGCAGTTCTTC. Its protein is CASSLYGGYNEQFF.